The entry below describes one TCR beta chain. Its antigen is not known. These data belong to a study of blood T cells in healthy people across ages. Study-wide findings and caveats: Changes seen in expanded clonotypes were possibly confounded by donor CMV status left unknown. Across the age range, TCR beta diversity per million T cells fell in a roughly linear way. PBMCs were not sorted, which prevented a conclusive comparison of naive versus antigen-experienced cells.

From germline, CDR1 is SQVTM and CDR2 ANQGSEA. This CDR3 region has 13 residues. With 4 bases removed from V and 4 bases from J, the gap between germline ends came to 13 bases. Next came a second PCR, run for about 7 to 12 cycles, which used a sample-barcoded 5' primer along with a J-beta primer mix. TCRdb re-called the 5' RACE reads with MiXCR, one entry per CDR3 protein. The data hold 1.5 million to 2 million distinct CDR3 sequences, with about 28% observed a single time. This clonotype was obtained from a woman under 40 in good health. The rearrangement links TRBV29-1 to TRBJ1-1, with TRBD1 as a possible D gene (5 bases). The sample was blood. CDR3 in DNA: TGCAGCGTTGGGGACCCAAAGCTCACTGAAGCTTTCTTT. This codes for CSVGDPKLTEAFF. Using reference TRBV29-1 and TRBJ1-1 for the parts outside the CDR3, the full variable domain is SAVISQKPSRDICQRGTSLTIQCQVDSQVTMMFWYRQQPGQSLTLIATANQGSEATYESGFVIDKFPISRPNLTFSTLTVSNMSPEDSSIYLCSVGDPKLTEAFFGQGTRLTVV.